A selection of T cell receptor beta chains follows, all from one sample in a study of PD-1 blockade in classical Hodgkin lymphoma. Some clones are missing from TCRdb's copy, which holds only in-frame ones; the method was immunoSEQ multiplex PCR. The sample yields 20,000 to 25,000 clones, under 70% seen once. This specimen consisted of peripheral blood mononuclear cells (PBMCs), obtained at baseline. The receptors come from a human donor with classical Hodgkin lymphoma. The CDR3 runs from the conserved cysteine through the conserved F or W. D genes are given only for firm matches. Not every row has a clone size; where given, it reads once, few, many or a size class.

abundance: medium-sized
j_gene: TRBJ1-2
v_gene: TRBV6-5
d_gene: NA
CDR3nt: TGTGCCAGCAGACAGGGTTGGGAGTATGGCTACACCTTC
CDR3aa: CASRQGWEYGYTF

abundance: NA
j_gene: TRBJ2-7
v_gene: TRBV7-7
d_gene: NA
CDR3nt: TGTGCCAGCAGCTTAGATAAGGATGGCGAGCAGTACTTC
CDR3aa: CASSLDKDGEQYF

abundance: NA
j_gene: TRBJ2-3
v_gene: TRBV29-1
d_gene: TRBD1
CDR3nt: TGCAGCGCCGAGGGACAGTCTAACACAGATACGCAGTATTTT
CDR3aa: CSAEGQSNTDTQYF

abundance: few
j_gene: TRBJ2-3
v_gene: TRBV5-4
d_gene: NA
CDR3nt: TGTGCCAGCAGCTTCGGCAGTAACACAGATACGCAGTATTTT
CDR3aa: CASSFGSNTDTQYF

abundance: few
j_gene: TRBJ2-7
v_gene: TRBV28
d_gene: TRBD1
CDR3nt: TGTGCCAGCAGTTTAAGGAGGCTACGACAGGGAAGCGAGCAGTACTTC
CDR3aa: CASSLRRLRQGSEQYF

abundance: once
j_gene: TRBJ1-2
v_gene: TRBV9
d_gene: NA
CDR3nt: TGTGCCAGCGGGCCGGGCAGGGCTGGCTACACCTTC
CDR3aa: CASGPGRAGYTF

abundance: once
j_gene: TRBJ2-1
v_gene: TRBV5-6
d_gene: TRBD1
CDR3nt: TGTGCCAGCAAGGGGGCAATTTCCTACAATGAGCAGTTCTTC
CDR3aa: CASKGAISYNEQFF

abundance: few
j_gene: TRBJ2-7
v_gene: TRBV28
d_gene: NA
CDR3nt: TGTGCCAGCAGTTTCGGGGGTAGCGTGGTTGAGCAGTACTTC
CDR3aa: CASSFGGSVVEQYF

abundance: NA
j_gene: TRBJ1-2
v_gene: TRBV5-6
d_gene: NA
CDR3nt: TGTGCCAGCAGACACGACAGGATCTATGGCTACACCTTC
CDR3aa: CASRHDRIYGYTF

abundance: few
j_gene: TRBJ2-5
v_gene: TRBV28
d_gene: TRBD2
CDR3nt: TGTGCCAGCAGTTCACTAGCGGGGGTGGAGACCCAGTACTTC
CDR3aa: CASSSLAGVETQYF

abundance: NA
j_gene: TRBJ1-1
v_gene: TRBV11-1
d_gene: NA
CDR3nt: TGTGCCAGCAGCTTAGTAATGAACACTGAAGCTTTCTTT
CDR3aa: CASSLVMNTEAFF

abundance: few
j_gene: TRBJ1-2
v_gene: TRBV6-6
d_gene: NA
CDR3nt: TGTGCCAGCAGTTCCCGTGTTGGGGATAACTATGGCTACACCTTC
CDR3aa: CASSSRVGDNYGYTF

abundance: NA
j_gene: TRBJ1-3
v_gene: TRBV2
d_gene: NA
CDR3nt: TGTGCCAGCAGTGAGAAGGGTAATGGAAACACCATATATTTT
CDR3aa: CASSEKGNGNTIYF

abundance: NA
j_gene: TRBJ1-4
v_gene: TRBV13
d_gene: NA
CDR3nt: TGTGCCAGCAGCTCGGAAGGGCGAACTAATGAAAAACTGTTTTTT
CDR3aa: CASSSEGRTNEKLFF

abundance: NA
j_gene: TRBJ2-7
v_gene: TRBV15
d_gene: TRBD2
CDR3nt: TGTGCCACCAGCAGAGATCAGGGTAGCGGGAGCTCTCTGTTC
CDR3aa: CATSRDQGSGSSLF

abundance: NA
j_gene: TRBJ1-1
v_gene: TRBV6-5
d_gene: NA
CDR3nt: TGTGCCAGCAGTTCGACAGGCAGGAACACTGAAGCTTTCTTT
CDR3aa: CASSSTGRNTEAFF

abundance: few
j_gene: TRBJ2-7
v_gene: TRBV21-1
d_gene: NA
CDR3nt: TGTGCCAGCAGCAAAGAAGAACAGTACTCCTACGAGCAGTACTTC
CDR3aa: CASSKEEQYSYEQYF

abundance: NA
j_gene: TRBJ2-3
v_gene: TRBV20-1
d_gene: NA
CDR3nt: TGCAGTGCTAGAGATGGGGATACGCAGTATTTT
CDR3aa: CSARDGDTQYF

abundance: NA
j_gene: TRBJ2-7
v_gene: TRBV13
d_gene: TRBD2
CDR3nt: TGTGCCAGCAGCTCGTATAGCGGGAGCTACGAGCAGTACTTC
CDR3aa: CASSSYSGSYEQYF

abundance: once
j_gene: TRBJ2-3
v_gene: TRBV19
d_gene: TRBD1
CDR3nt: TGTGCCAGTAGCCAGTCAGGGGGAGCCACAGATACGCAGTATTTT
CDR3aa: CASSQSGGATDTQYF

abundance: once
j_gene: TRBJ2-3
v_gene: TRBV11-2
d_gene: TRBD2
CDR3nt: TGTGCCAGCAGCTTAAGAACGGGGGGAAGGGGCACAGATACGCAGTATTTT
CDR3aa: CASSLRTGGRGTDTQYF

abundance: NA
j_gene: TRBJ1-6
v_gene: TRBV28
d_gene: NA
CDR3nt: TGTGCCAGCAGTTTGGGCGACTATAATTCACCCCTCCACTTT
CDR3aa: CASSLGDYNSPLHF

abundance: NA
j_gene: TRBJ2-3
v_gene: TRBV30
d_gene: NA
CDR3nt: TGTGCCTGGAGTGCAAGGATATCTGATACGCAGTATTTT
CDR3aa: CAWSARISDTQYF

abundance: NA
j_gene: TRBJ1-5
v_gene: TRBV19
d_gene: NA
CDR3nt: TGTGCCAGTAGTATGGCCATATTCGACACTCCCCAGCATTTT
CDR3aa: CASSMAIFDTPQHF

abundance: NA
j_gene: TRBJ2-1
v_gene: TRBV13
d_gene: TRBD2
CDR3nt: TGTGCCAGCAGCCTCGGCGGGAGGAAATTCCGAGAGCAGTTCTTC
CDR3aa: CASSLGGRKFREQFF

abundance: NA
j_gene: TRBJ1-1
v_gene: TRBV7-2
d_gene: NA
CDR3nt: TGTGCCAGCAGCTTAGACGGGCTCCTCTTAGGTGCCGAAGCTTTCTTT
CDR3aa: CASSLDGLLLGAEAFF

abundance: NA
j_gene: TRBJ2-5
v_gene: TRBV14
d_gene: NA
CDR3nt: TGTGCCAGCAGCCAAGCTGAGACCCAGTACTTC
CDR3aa: CASSQAETQYF

abundance: NA
j_gene: TRBJ1-2
v_gene: TRBV7-2
d_gene: NA
CDR3nt: TGTGCCAGCAGCCCCGGTCAGGGTATGGGCTACACCTTC
CDR3aa: CASSPGQGMGYTF

abundance: NA
j_gene: TRBJ2-7
v_gene: TRBV5-1
d_gene: NA
CDR3nt: TGCGCCAGCAGCTCCCAGTACGAGCAGTACTTC
CDR3aa: CASSSQYEQYF

abundance: once
j_gene: TRBJ1-4
v_gene: TRBV6-1
d_gene: NA
CDR3nt: TGTGCCAGCAAGGACTTGAAAGGTGAAAAACTGTTTTTT
CDR3aa: CASKDLKGEKLFF

abundance: NA
j_gene: TRBJ2-5
v_gene: TRBV30
d_gene: NA
CDR3nt: TGTGCCTGGAGTGTAGGGGCGGGGGCGAAAGAGACCCAGTACTTC
CDR3aa: CAWSVGAGAKETQYF

abundance: few
j_gene: TRBJ1-3
v_gene: TRBV9
d_gene: NA
CDR3nt: TGTGCCAGCAGCGTAGACCTAACAGCGGTCGACCGGCATTTT
CDR3aa: CASSVDLTAVDRHF

abundance: NA
j_gene: TRBJ1-2
v_gene: TRBV2
d_gene: TRBD1
CDR3nt: TGTGCCAGCATTCAGGGGGGCTATGGCTACACCTTC
CDR3aa: CASIQGGYGYTF

abundance: NA
j_gene: TRBJ2-3
v_gene: TRBV27
d_gene: TRBD2
CDR3nt: TGTGCCAGCAGTTTGAGGCTAGCGGGGGCCCCGGGGAATACGCAGTATTTT
CDR3aa: CASSLRLAGAPGNTQYF

abundance: NA
j_gene: TRBJ2-5
v_gene: TRBV6-6
d_gene: NA
CDR3nt: TGTGCCAGCAGTTTCATCCAAGAGACCCAGTACTTC
CDR3aa: CASSFIQETQYF

abundance: NA
j_gene: TRBJ2-7
v_gene: TRBV6-5
d_gene: NA
CDR3nt: TGTGCCAGCAGTTACCTATTGGCAGGCTACGAGCAGTACTTC
CDR3aa: CASSYLLAGYEQYF

abundance: few
j_gene: TRBJ2-1
v_gene: TRBV6-1
d_gene: NA
CDR3nt: TGTGCCAGCAGTGAGACCCCCAGGAGTGGGCAGTTCTTC
CDR3aa: CASSETPRSGQFF

abundance: once
j_gene: TRBJ1-6
v_gene: TRBV30
d_gene: NA
CDR3nt: TGTGCCTGGAGTGGAGGGGCTTACTCCTATAATTCACCCCTCCACTTT
CDR3aa: CAWSGGAYSYNSPLHF

abundance: NA
j_gene: TRBJ2-5
v_gene: TRBV7-2
d_gene: NA
CDR3nt: TGTGCCAGCAGCCTCGACAGGTTACTCCAAGAGACCCAGTACTTC
CDR3aa: CASSLDRLLQETQYF

abundance: NA
j_gene: TRBJ2-1
v_gene: TRBV20-1
d_gene: NA
CDR3nt: TGCAGTGCTAGGGGTTACAATGAGCAGTTCTTC
CDR3aa: CSARGYNEQFF

abundance: NA
j_gene: TRBJ1-1
v_gene: TRBV6-1
d_gene: NA
CDR3nt: TGTGCCAGCACCCTGTCCAGGATTGAAGCTTTCTTT
CDR3aa: CASTLSRIEAFF

abundance: NA
j_gene: TRBJ2-7
v_gene: TRBV28
d_gene: NA
CDR3nt: TGTGCCAGCAGGGGGATCGAGCAGTACTTC
CDR3aa: CASRGIEQYF